This is a list of T cell receptor beta chains from one sample in a study of blood T cell repertoires in COVID-19. Some clones are missing from TCRdb's copy, which holds only in-frame ones; the method was immunoSEQ multiplex PCR. The data hold about 44,000 clones, with around 90% observed a single time. Material: peripheral blood. The receptors shown here come from a woman of 80 years or more in a cohort sampled during active or convalescent COVID-19. Each CDR3 is given with its conserved first and last residue. Fields, in order: V gene, J gene, D gene, clone size, CDR3 DNA, CDR3 protein. A D gene is named only where the DNA matches it firmly. Clone size is stated in some rows and not others, as once, few, many or a class when expanded.

TRBV9,TRBJ1-2,TRBD1,NA,TGTGCCAGCAGCCCCACAGGGGGGAATGGCTACACCTTC,CASSPTGGNGYTF
TRBV7-2,TRBJ2-3,TRBD2,NA,TGTGCCAGCAGCTGGGTGCGACTAGCGGGAGGGAACACAGATACGCAGTATTTT,CASSWVRLAGGNTDTQYF
TRBV19,TRBJ1-3,TRBD1,NA,TGTGCCAGTAGTGGACGGGACAGGGAGTATGGAAACACCATATATTTT,CASSGRDREYGNTIYF
TRBV25-1,TRBJ1-6,NA,NA,TGTGCCAGCAGCCCTGCCTCAGGTTCACCCCTCCACTTT,CASSPASGSPLHF
TRBV19,TRBJ1-5,TRBD1,NA,TGTGCCAGTAGGACAGGGGTGGACAATCAGCCCCAGCATTTT,CASRTGVDNQPQHF
TRBV13,TRBJ2-1,NA,NA,NA,CASSSVGHGSRFF
TRBV7-2,TRBJ2-7,NA,NA,TGTGCCAGCAGCTTAGAACTAGGCGAGCAGTACTTC,CASSLELGEQYF
TRBV5-1,TRBJ2-3,NA,NA,TGCGCCAGCAGCTTGGTGGCAGGGGGAGGAGATACGCAGTATTTT,CASSLVAGGGDTQYF
TRBV10-2,TRBJ2-1,NA,few,TGCGCCAGCAGTGAAATTGTTAGCTTCAATGAGCAGTTCTTC,CASSEIVSFNEQFF
TRBV28,TRBJ1-2,NA,NA,TGTGCCAGCAGTTTCGAACAGTATGGCTACACCTTC,CASSFEQYGYTF
TRBV14,TRBJ1-4,TRBD1,once,TGTGCCAGCAGCTCCGGGACAGGGAGTGAAAAACTGTTTTTT,CASSSGTGSEKLFF
TRBV6-5,TRBJ1-2,TRBD1,NA,TGTGCCAGCAGTTACTCGGGGACAGGGGTCTATGGCTACACCTTC,CASSYSGTGVYGYTF
TRBV9,TRBJ2-5,NA,NA,TGTGCCAGCAGCGTATTAGGGTTAAGGGACAAAGGGGAGACCCAGTACTTC,CASSVLGLRDKGETQYF
TRBV25-1,TRBJ2-7,NA,NA,TGTGCCAGCAGTTTCGTCTACGAGCAGTACTTC,CASSFVYEQYF
TRBV5-1,TRBJ2-7,TRBD2,once,TGCGCCAGCAGCTTGTCAAGCGGGGCCTACGAGCAGTACTTC,CASSLSSGAYEQYF
TRBV11-3,TRBJ2-5,NA,NA,TGTGCCAGCAGCTTAGGACAGTCCCAAGAGACCCAGTACTTC,CASSLGQSQETQYF
TRBV27,TRBJ2-3,TRBD1,once,TGTGCCAGCAGTCTAGGACAGGGGGCAGATACGCAGTATTTT,CASSLGQGADTQYF
TRBV7-3,TRBJ2-3,TRBD2,NA,TGTGCCAGCAGCATGAACGGGCGGGGGTCGGGTACGCAGTATTTT,CASSMNGRGSGTQYF